These T cell receptor beta chains were read from a single sample in a study of breast tumors, draining lymph nodes, adjacent tissues. TCRdb itself ran the multiplex PCR reads through MiXCR, one entry per CDR3 protein. The repertoire consists of fewer than 200,000 distinct CDR3 sequences, with 33% occurring once and the leading ten covering approximately 4.3%. The sequencing input was axillary lymph node tissue. The receptor set was obtained from a female donor with breast cancer. Some clones in this sample may be carry-over from other donors' samples. Each CDR3 is given with its conserved first and last residue. Each record gives: clone size, J gene, V gene, D gene, CDR3 length, CDR3 DNA, CDR3 protein. A D gene is named only where the DNA matches it firmly. The size entry is marked missing in some rows and otherwise reads once, few, many or a size class.

many | TRBJ1-3 | TRBV19 | NA | 14 | TGTGCCAGTAGTATTTATGGGGTCGGAAACACCATATATTTT | CASSIYGVGNTIYF
few | TRBJ2-1 | TRBV9 | NA | 18 | TGTGCCAGCAGCCTCTCCCTGGGGGGACAGCGCTCCTACAATGGGCAGTTCTTC | CASSLSLGGQRSYNGQFF
many | TRBJ2-3 | TRBV5-8 | NA | 13 | TGTGCCAGCAGCATACAGACCCCAGATACGCAGTATTTT | CASSIQTPDTQYF
many | TRBJ1-2 | TRBV13 | NA | 12 | TGTGCCAGCAGCCCCTCAGGGGACGACTACACCTTC | CASSPSGDDYTF
NA | TRBJ1-2 | TRBV6-1 | NA | 15 | TGTGCCAGCAGTGAAGCAGTAGCGAGGGGATTCGGCTACACCTTC | CASSEAVARGFGYTF
NA | TRBJ1-1 | TRBV5-4 | NA | 15 | TGTGCCAGCAGCTTGGGGTCCGGGTGGAACACTGAAGCTTTCTTT | CASSLGSGWNTEAFF
many | TRBJ2-1 | TRBV5-8 | TRBD2 | 18 | TGTGCCAGCAGCTTGGGTAGCGGGGGGGCACCAGAATACAATGAGCAGTTCTTC | CASSLGSGGAPEYNEQFF
many | TRBJ2-3 | TRBV20-1 | NA | 13 | TGCAGTGCTCCCTTGCCCCCCGGGGATACGCAGTATTTT | CSAPLPPGDTQYF
NA | TRBJ1-4 | TRBV5-8 | NA | 13 | TGTGCCAGCAGCTTGGATCAGGGCCCCCCACTGTTTTTT | CASSLDQGPPLFF
many | TRBJ1-1 | TRBV2 | NA | 12 | TGTGCCAGCAGTGATGACGGCACTGAAGCTTTCTTT | CASSDDGTEAFF
many | TRBJ2-1 | TRBV9 | NA | 15 | TGTGCCAGCAGCGTAGTGCCCGGGAGTGGCTATGAGCAGTTCTTC | CASSVVPGSGYEQFF
NA | TRBJ1-5 | TRBV7-6 | NA | 14 | TGTGCCAGCAGTGCTCAATCTGGGGGCCAGCCCCAGCATTTT | CASSAQSGGQPQHF
many | TRBJ2-1 | TRBV20-1 | TRBD2 | 14 | TGCAGTGCTAAAGTTAGCGGGGGGTTCAATGAGCAGTTCTTC | CSAKVSGGFNEQFF
many | TRBJ2-1 | TRBV14 | TRBD2 | 17 | TGTGCCAGCAGCCAATTGAGAGCAGAAGCGGGAGGTAATGAGCAGTTCTTC | CASSQLRAEAGGNEQFF
few | TRBJ1-2 | TRBV6-1 | TRBD1 | 13 | TGTGCCAGCACGGACAGGGAGGGCGAAGGCTACACCTTC | CASTDREGEGYTF
NA | TRBJ1-6 | TRBV7-9 | TRBD1 | 14 | TGTGCCAGCAGCTTGACAGGGGGGACTTCACCCCTCCACTTT | CASSLTGGTSPLHF
many | TRBJ2-2 | TRBV12-3/TRBV12-4 | NA | 13 | TGTGCCAGCAGTTTGGGGGGTCCCGGGGAGCTGTTTTTT | CASSLGGPGELFF
many | TRBJ2-7 | TRBV24-1 | TRBD1 | 15 | TGTGCCACCAGTGAAGCGGGACAGGGGTTCTACGAGCAGTACTTC | CATSEAGQGFYEQYF
many | TRBJ2-7 | TRBV12-3/TRBV12-4 | NA | 12 | TGTGCCAGCAGCCACGAGGACTACGAGCAGTACTTC | CASSHEDYEQYF
many | TRBJ1-4 | TRBV20-1 | NA | 18 | TGCAGTCCCCAGTACCGGGACGTCCCCGCCAGTAGTAATGAAAAACTGTTTTTT | CSPQYRDVPASSNEKLFF
few | TRBJ1-5 | TRBV3-2 | NA | 13 | TGTGCCAGCAGCCAAAGGGGCTATCAGCCCCAGCATTTT | CASSQRGYQPQHF
many | TRBJ2-5 | TRBV20-1 | TRBD1 | 18 | TGCAGTGCCCCAGAATCGACAGGGGGCATTCGCGTGAGGGAGACCCAGTACTTC | CSAPESTGGIRVRETQYF
many | TRBJ1-3 | TRBV25-1 | NA | 15 | TGTGCCAGCAGAGCTTTGATGAGCTCTGGAAACACCATATATTTT | CASRALMSSGNTIYF
many | TRBJ2-2 | TRBV11-2 | NA | 13 | TGTGCCAGCAGCTTACTGACCACCGGGGAGCTGTTTTTT | CASSLLTTGELFF